These 24 T cell receptor beta chains were sequenced from one sample in a study of shared clonotypes between healthy human individuals. Profiled with immunoSEQ multiplex PCR; TCRdb holds only in-frame clones, not every one. Of about 2.3 million clones listed, 80% to 95% were seen once; the top ten hold 0.39%. The sequenced sample consisted of naive CD4+ T cells from PBMCs. Subset in this sample: CD45RA+ positively selected. Receptor source: a man aged 18 to 29 in good health. Some clones in this sample may be carry-over from other donors' samples.

CDR3 DNA sequence: TGTGCCAGCTCACAAGCAGGGGGTCAGGCTAAAAAACTGTTTTTT. Encoded protein: CASSQAGGQAKKLFF. The V call is TRBV18, the J call TRBJ1-4; 7 bases are shared with TRBD1. This CDR3 region has 15 residues. Unmatched junction bases numbered 11, after V lost 4 bases and J lost 9 bases. The germline CDR1 and CDR2 sequences are KGHSH and LQKENI.

This chain connects TRBV5-4 to TRBJ2-7; 8 bases match TRBD1. CDR1 is SGHNT, CDR2 YYREEE, per germline (reference sequence). This CDR3 spans 15 amino acids. Trimming took 9 bases from V and 0 from J; bases not matched to a gene: 11. CDR3 sequence: CATYDRGLSSYEQYF. Here the CDR3 DNA reads TGTGCCACCTATGACAGGGGTCTTAGCTCCTACGAGCAGTACTTC.

The chain is built from TRBV19 and TRBJ1-5; a possible D gene is TRBD1 (5 bases). The V gene lost 3 bases and the J gene lost 4 bases, with 19 bases spanning the gap. This CDR3 contains 17 residues. The germline CDR1 and CDR2 sequences are LNHDA and SQIVND (reference sequence). This CDR3 reads CASSIGGGTGRNQPQHF. The DNA of the CDR3 is TGTGCCAGTAGTATTGGGGGTGGTACAGGTCGTAATCAGCCCCAGCATTTT.

The V call is TRBV11-1, the J call TRBJ2-2; D not resolved. The CDR3 covers 13 residues. Germline V CDR1 and CDR2: SGHAT, FQDESV (reference sequence). Trimming took 8 bases from V and 4 from J, leaving 11 bases between them. In DNA form, the CDR3 reads TGTGCCAGCGCCAACCGGGCCACCGGGGAGCTGTTTTTT. Amino acids: CASANRATGELFF.

The chain recombines TRBV5-1 with TRBJ2-2, with D unclear. The length of the CDR3 is 16 residues. Germline V gives CDR1 SGHRS, CDR2 YFSETQ. The germline V and J ends were trimmed by 0 bases and 0 bases, with 9 bases remaining between them. CDR3 amino acids: CASSLVVIANTGELFF. The CDR3 DNA reads TGCGCCAGCAGCTTGGTGGTGATAGCGAACACCGGGGAGCTGTTTTTT.

J is TRBJ2-1 and V is TRBV5-4; the D gene could be TRBD1 or TRBD2 (5 bases each). This CDR3 is 16 amino acids long. Trimming stripped 4 bases from V and 0 bases from J, with 14 bases between. Per the germline V gene, CDR1 is SGHNT and CDR2 is YYREEE (reference sequence). In nucleotides, the CDR3 is TGTGCCAGCAGCGCCAGAGACGGGGCCTCCTACAATGAGCAGTTCTTC. It translates to CASSARDGASYNEQFF.

To note about this clone: The sample holds other DNA sequences that translate to the same CDR3. J is TRBJ2-5 and V is TRBV7-2; 7 bases match TRBD1. The CDR3 length is 15 residues. Per germline, CDR1 SGHTA and CDR2 FQGNSA. With V trimmed by 5 bases and J by 5 bases, 11 bases remained unmatched. The CDR3 reads CASSLAGTVGETQYF. Written as DNA, the CDR3 is TGTGCCAGCAGCCTTGCCGGGACAGTGGGGGAGACCCAGTACTTC.

On this clone itself: Other DNA sequences in this specimen translate into the identical CDR3. The V and J genes are TRBV18 and TRBJ2-1, with 7 bases matching TRBD2. CDR3 length equals 14 residues. Germline lookup yields CDR1 KGHSH and CDR2 LQKENI. V shed 0 bases, J shed 4 bases, and the junction held 0 bases outside the gene matches. CDR3 region: CASSPPSGYNEQFF. DNA for the CDR3: TGTGCCAGCTCACCACCTAGCGGGTACAATGAGCAGTTCTTC.

The genes are TRBV18 and TRBJ1-3; D uncertain. V lost 1 base to trimming and J lost 0 bases, with 10 bases between them. Germline-derived CDR1 and CDR2 are KGHSH and LQKENI. The CDR3 runs 16 residues. In DNA, the CDR3 is TGTGCCAGCTCACCACTGGCCCCAAGCTCTGGAAACACCATATATTTT. Translation: CASSPLAPSSGNTIYF.

As for this clone: Other DNA sequences in this specimen translate into the identical CDR3. The V call is TRBV5-6, the J call TRBJ2-7, with 13 bases matching TRBD2. Per germline, CDR1 SGHDT and CDR2 YYEEEE. V trimming: 4 bases; J trimming: 2 bases; junction bases outside the gene matches: 3. This CDR3 has 15 residues. CDR3 DNA: TGTGCCAGCAGCCGAGGACTAGCGGGAGCCTACGAGCAGTACTTC. As protein: CASSRGLAGAYEQYF.

V gene TRBV7-2 combines with J gene TRBJ2-1; 11 bases map to TRBD2. The CDR3 spans 15 residues. Trimming took 3 bases from V and 7 from J; bases not matched to a gene: 5. Germline loops: CDR1 SGHTA, CDR2 FQGNSA. This CDR3 is CASSFQTSGNNEQFF. CDR3 DNA: TGTGCCAGCAGCTTTCAGACTAGCGGGAATAATGAGCAGTTCTTC.

In its sample, this clone was seen once. The chain combines TRBV5-1 with TRBJ2-1, with 11 bases aligning to TRBD2. The junction had 5 bases not matched to a gene; V was cut back by 3 bases and J by 6 bases. The germline gives CDR1 SGHRS, CDR2 YFSETQ. This CDR3 region has 15 residues. The DNA of the CDR3 is TGCGCCAGCAGCTCACTAGCGGGAGTTCTCAATGAGCAGTTCTTC. It specifies CASSSLAGVLNEQFF.

This sequence joins TRBV11-2 and TRBJ2-1; D tentatively reads TRBD1 or TRBD2 (5 bases each). V was trimmed by 4 bases and J by 3 bases, leaving 19 bases between them. This CDR3 spans 17 amino acids. CDR1 and CDR2 (germline): SGHAT, FQNNGV. In nucleotides, the CDR3 is TGTGCCAGCAGCTGGGGTCTTGGGGCGGGTGACTACAATGAGCAGTTCTTC. It yields the protein CASSWGLGAGDYNEQFF.

The chain recombines TRBV2 with TRBJ2-7; D is tentatively TRBD1 or TRBD2 (5 bases each). This CDR3 is built from 14 residues. Trimming took off 0 bases at V and 7 bases at J, with 13 bases between the two ends. Germline V CDR1 and CDR2: SNHLY, FYNNEI. The CDR3 spells CASSEALLWGEQYF. The DNA for the CDR3 is TGTGCCAGCAGTGAAGCGCTTCTGTGGGGGGAGCAGTACTTC.

The V call is TRBV6-1, the J call TRBJ1-2; D is uncertain. The V and J ends lost 0 bases and 0 bases respectively, with 8 bases between them. The germline V gene encodes CDR1 MNHNS and CDR2 SASEGT. This CDR3 is built from 15 residues. The CDR3 region has the DNA TGTGCCAGCAGTGAAGCGCTCGGATCTAACTATGGCTACACCTTC. Translation gives CASSEALGSNYGYTF.

The chain combines TRBV7-2 with TRBJ2-7; 7 positions match TRBD2. The CDR3 consists of 15 residues. Germline loops: CDR1 SGHTA, CDR2 FQGNSA. V gave up 1 base and J gave up 7 bases; unmatched junction bases: 10. The CDR3 protein is CASSLDRAGTGEQYF. In DNA form, the CDR3 reads TGTGCCAGCAGCTTAGATCGAGCGGGAACCGGAGAGCAGTACTTC.

This clone was seen once. The V gene is TRBV5-1, the J gene TRBJ1-3, with D unresolved. This CDR3 comprises 15 residues. Germline V gene sequence: CDR1 SGHRS, CDR2 YFSETQ. Trimming removed 0 bases from V and 9 bases from J, with 16 bases in between. CDR3 loop: CASSLEGGSYSTIYF. In DNA, the CDR3 is TGCGCCAGCAGCTTGGAAGGCGGCTCCTATAGCACCATATATTTT.

The chain has TRBV6-5 and TRBJ2-5, with D unresolved. The germline CDR1 and CDR2 sequences are MNHEY and SVGAGI. With 2 bases removed from V and 5 bases from J, the gap between germline ends came to 9 bases. The CDR3 sequence is 13 residues long. The CDR3 DNA reads as TGTGCCAGCAGTTACCTTGGCCTGGAGACCCAGTACTTC. It codes for CASSYLGLETQYF.

This clone was picked up one time. V is TRBV2 and J is TRBJ2-3, with D perhaps matching TRBD2 (6 bases). The CDR3 totals 14 residues. Trimming shortened V by 7 bases and J by 2 bases, and 13 bases separated the two germline ends. Germline loops: CDR1 SNHLY, CDR2 FYNNEI. The CDR3 spells CASNPTSSTDTQYF. The CDR3 bases are TGTGCCAGCAATCCTACTAGCTCCACAGATACGCAGTATTTT.

The gene calls are TRBV27 and TRBJ2-7; 8 bases map to TRBD2. CDR3 length: 17 residues. The junction had 14 bases not matched to a gene; V was cut back by 2 bases and J by 5 bases. Germline lookup yields CDR1 MNHEY and CDR2 SMNVEV (reference sequence). CDR3: CASSLLPHPSGSHEQYF. Here the CDR3 DNA reads TGTGCCAGCAGTTTACTCCCCCACCCGAGCGGGAGCCACGAGCAGTACTTC.

With regard to this clone: In the same sample, other DNA sequences code for this CDR3. V and J are TRBV9 and TRBJ2-2; 8 bases agree with TRBD2. The CDR3 covers 16 residues. Germline CDR1 SGDLS, CDR2 YYNGEE. V lost 4 bases and J lost 0; bases outside the gene matches: 5. Written as DNA, the CDR3 is TGTGCCAGCAGCCCACGGGGGGGCGCGAACACCGGGGAGCTGTTTTTT. Translating gives CASSPRGGANTGELFF.

CDR3 protein: CASSLVGRGMNTEAFF. DNA of the CDR3: TGTGCCAGCAGCTTAGTGGGCAGGGGCATGAACACTGAAGCTTTCTTT. The rearrangement links TRBV11-2 to TRBJ1-1, with a possible D match to TRBD1 (6 bases). The CDR3 runs 16 residues. Germline V gene sequence: CDR1 SGHAT, CDR2 FQNNGV. The V gene lost 1 base and the J gene lost 0 bases, with 12 bases spanning the gap.

This chain connects TRBV11-2 to TRBJ2-7, with TRBD1 matching 7 bases. This CDR3 comprises 14 residues. CDR1 and CDR2 (germline): SGHAT, FQNNGV. With 0 bases clipped from V and 6 bases from J, the junction kept 5 bases outside the gene matches. CDR3 coding DNA: TGTGCCAGCAGCTTAGATAGGGACAGAGGCGAGCAGTACTTC. Protein: CASSLDRDRGEQYF.

Only one count was recorded for this clone. V and J are TRBV6-1 and TRBJ2-5; D possibly corresponds to TRBD2 (5 bases). Germline V lookup: CDR1 MNHNS, CDR2 SASEGT. The CDR3 runs to 10 residues. V lost 3 bases, J lost 11 bases, and 7 bases lay in between. CDR3 residues: CASSDWEQYF. In nucleotides, the CDR3 is TGTGCCAGCAGTGATTGGGAGCAGTACTTC.